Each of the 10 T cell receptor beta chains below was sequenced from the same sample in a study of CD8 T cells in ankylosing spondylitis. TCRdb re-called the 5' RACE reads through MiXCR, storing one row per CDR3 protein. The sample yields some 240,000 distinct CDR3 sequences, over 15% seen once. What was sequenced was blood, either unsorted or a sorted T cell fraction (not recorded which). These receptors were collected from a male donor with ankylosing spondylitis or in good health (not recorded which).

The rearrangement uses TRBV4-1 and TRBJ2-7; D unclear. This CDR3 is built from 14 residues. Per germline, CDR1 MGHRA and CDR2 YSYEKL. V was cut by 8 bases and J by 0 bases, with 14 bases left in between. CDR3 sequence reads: CASSLAEISYEQYF. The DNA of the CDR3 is TGCGCCAGCTCACTGGCGGAAATCTCCTACGAGCAGTACTTC.

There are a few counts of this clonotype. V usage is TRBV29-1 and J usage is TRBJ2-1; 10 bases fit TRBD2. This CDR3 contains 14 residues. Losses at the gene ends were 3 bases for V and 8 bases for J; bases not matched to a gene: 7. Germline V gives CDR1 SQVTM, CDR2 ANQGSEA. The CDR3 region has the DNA TGCAGCGTTGATGGGGCTAGCGGGAGAGATGAGCAGTTCTTC. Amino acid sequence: CSVDGASGRDEQFF.

The CDR3 reads CASSPGARSEAFF. DNA for the CDR3: TGTGCCAGCAGCCCAGGGGCCCGGAGTGAAGCTTTCTTT. The V gene is TRBV7-6, the J gene TRBJ1-1; maybe TRBD1 (6 bases). The V end was cut by 5 bases, the J end by 7 bases, with 14 bases between. Germline V CDR1 and CDR2: SGHVS, FNYEAQ. CDR3 size: 13 residues.

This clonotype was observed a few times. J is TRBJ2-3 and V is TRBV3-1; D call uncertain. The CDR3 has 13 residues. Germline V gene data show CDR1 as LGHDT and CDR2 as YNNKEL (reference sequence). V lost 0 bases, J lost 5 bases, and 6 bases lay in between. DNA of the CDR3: TGTGCCAGCAGCCAAGATCTGGGAGATACGCAGTATTTT. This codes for CASSQDLGDTQYF.

In DNA form, the CDR3 reads TGTGCCAGCAGCTTAATCGGCGGGAGAGGCACAGATACGCAGTATTTT. Protein: CASSLIGGRGTDTQYF. J is TRBJ2-3 and V is TRBV7-8, with 7 bases matching TRBD2. Germline V CDR1 and CDR2: SGHVS, FQNEAQ. The CDR3 runs to 16 residues. J lost 1 base, V lost 2 bases, and 6 bases had no gene match.

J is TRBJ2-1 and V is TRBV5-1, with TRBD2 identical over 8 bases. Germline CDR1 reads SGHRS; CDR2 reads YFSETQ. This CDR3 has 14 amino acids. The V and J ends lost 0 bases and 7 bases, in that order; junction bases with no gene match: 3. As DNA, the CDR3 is TGCGCCAGCAGCTTGGCTCGACTAGCGAATGAGCAGTTCTTC. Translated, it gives CASSLARLANEQFF.

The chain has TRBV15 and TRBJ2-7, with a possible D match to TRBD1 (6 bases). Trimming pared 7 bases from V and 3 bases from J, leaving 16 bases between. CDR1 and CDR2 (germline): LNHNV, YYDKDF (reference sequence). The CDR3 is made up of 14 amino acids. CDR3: CATTRGEQGYEQYF. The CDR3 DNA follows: TGTGCCACCACCAGGGGCGAACAGGGCTACGAGCAGTACTTC. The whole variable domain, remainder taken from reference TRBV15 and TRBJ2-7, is DAMVIQNPRYQVTQFGKPVTLSCSQTLNHNVMYWYQQKSSQAPKLLFHYYDKDFNNEADTPDNFQSRRPNTSFCFLDIRSPGLGDTAMYLCATTRGEQGYEQYFGPGTRLTVT.

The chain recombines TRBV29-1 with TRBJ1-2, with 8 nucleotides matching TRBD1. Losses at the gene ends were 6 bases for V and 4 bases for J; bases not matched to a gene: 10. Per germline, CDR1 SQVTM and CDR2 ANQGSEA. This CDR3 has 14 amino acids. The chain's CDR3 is CSVTDRGAGYGYTF. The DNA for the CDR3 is TGCAGCGTGACAGACAGGGGCGCTGGCTATGGCTACACCTTC.

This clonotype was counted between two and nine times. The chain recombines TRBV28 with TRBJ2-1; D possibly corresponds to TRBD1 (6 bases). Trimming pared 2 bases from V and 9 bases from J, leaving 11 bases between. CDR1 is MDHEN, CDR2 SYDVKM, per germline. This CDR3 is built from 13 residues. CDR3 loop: CASSLHRAAEQFF. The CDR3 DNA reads TGTGCCAGCAGTTTACACAGGGCGGCTGAGCAGTTCTTC.

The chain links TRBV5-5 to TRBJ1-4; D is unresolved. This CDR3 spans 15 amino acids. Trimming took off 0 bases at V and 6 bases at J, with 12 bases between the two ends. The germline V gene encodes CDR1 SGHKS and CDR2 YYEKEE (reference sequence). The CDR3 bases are TGTGCCAGCAGCTTGGCCGGGAGAAAAGATGAAAAACTGTTTTTT. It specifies CASSLAGRKDEKLFF. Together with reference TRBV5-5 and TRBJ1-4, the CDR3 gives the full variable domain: DAGVTQSPTHLIKTRGQQVTLRCSPISGHKSVSWYQQVLGQGPQFIFQYYEKEERGRGNFPDRFSARQFPNYSSELNVNALLLGDSALYLCASSLAGRKDEKLFFGSGTQLSVL.